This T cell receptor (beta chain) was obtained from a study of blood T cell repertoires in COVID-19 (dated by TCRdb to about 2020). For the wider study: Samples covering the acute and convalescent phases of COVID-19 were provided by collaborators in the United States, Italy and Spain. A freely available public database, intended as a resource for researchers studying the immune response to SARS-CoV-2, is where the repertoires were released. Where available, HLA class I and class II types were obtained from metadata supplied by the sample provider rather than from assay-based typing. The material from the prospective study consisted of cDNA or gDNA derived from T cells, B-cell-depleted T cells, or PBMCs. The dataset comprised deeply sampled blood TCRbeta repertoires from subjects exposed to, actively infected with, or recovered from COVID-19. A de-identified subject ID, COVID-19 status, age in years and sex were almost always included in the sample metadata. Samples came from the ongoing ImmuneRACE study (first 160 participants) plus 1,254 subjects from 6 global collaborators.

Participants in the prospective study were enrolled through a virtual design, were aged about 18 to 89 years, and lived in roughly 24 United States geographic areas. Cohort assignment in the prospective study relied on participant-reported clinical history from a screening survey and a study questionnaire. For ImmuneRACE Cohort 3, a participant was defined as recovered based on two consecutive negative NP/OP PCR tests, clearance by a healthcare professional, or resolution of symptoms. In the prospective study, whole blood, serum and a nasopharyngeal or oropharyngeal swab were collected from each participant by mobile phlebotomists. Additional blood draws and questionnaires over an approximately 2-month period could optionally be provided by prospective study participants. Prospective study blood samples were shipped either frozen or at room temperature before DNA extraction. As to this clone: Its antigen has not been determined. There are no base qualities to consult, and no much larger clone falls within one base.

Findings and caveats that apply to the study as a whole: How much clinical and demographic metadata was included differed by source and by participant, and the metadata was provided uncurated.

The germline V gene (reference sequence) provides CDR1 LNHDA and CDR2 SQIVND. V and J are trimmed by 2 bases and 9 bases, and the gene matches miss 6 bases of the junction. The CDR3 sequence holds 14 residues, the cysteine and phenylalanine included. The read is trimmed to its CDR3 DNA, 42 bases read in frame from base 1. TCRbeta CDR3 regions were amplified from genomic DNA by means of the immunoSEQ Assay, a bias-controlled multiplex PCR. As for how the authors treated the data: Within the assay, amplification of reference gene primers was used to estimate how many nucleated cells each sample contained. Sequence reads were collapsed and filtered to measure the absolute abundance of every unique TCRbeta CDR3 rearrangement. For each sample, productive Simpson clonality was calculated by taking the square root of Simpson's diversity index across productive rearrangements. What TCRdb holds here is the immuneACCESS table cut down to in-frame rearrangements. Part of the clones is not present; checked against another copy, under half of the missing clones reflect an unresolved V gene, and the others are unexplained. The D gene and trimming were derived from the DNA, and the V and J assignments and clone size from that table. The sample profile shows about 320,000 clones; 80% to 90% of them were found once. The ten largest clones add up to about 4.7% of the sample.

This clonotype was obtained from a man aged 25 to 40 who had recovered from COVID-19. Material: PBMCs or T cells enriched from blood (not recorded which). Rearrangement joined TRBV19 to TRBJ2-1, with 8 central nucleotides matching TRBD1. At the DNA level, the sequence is TGTGCCAGTAGTATATCAGGGGGCAAGGGTGAGCAGTTCTTC. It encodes CASSISGGKGEQFF.